Shown below are 32 T cell receptor beta chains from a single sample sequenced in a study of technical replicates of blood from a handful of donors. Clones were read by immunoSEQ multiplex PCR, and TCRdb kept only the in-frame ones, dropping some. The table includes roughly 80,000 clones, just over 95% detected once. The specimen was T cells isolated from PBMCs. These receptors all stem from a human donor in good health.

The chain combines TRBV6-1 with TRBJ2-7; D is possibly TRBD1 (6 bases). Germline V gene sequence: CDR1 MNHNS, CDR2 SASEGT. V was pared by 1 base and J by 5 bases, with 15 bases between. The CDR3 covers 15 residues. CDR3 DNA: TGTGCCAGCAGTGAAGTGCAGGGGAAACTTGACGAGCAGTACTTC. Its protein product is CASSEVQGKLDEQYF.

This chain connects TRBV9 to TRBJ2-7; possibly TRBD2 for D (6 bases). The CDR3 length is 14 residues. The V gene lost 5 bases and the J gene lost 0 bases, with 12 bases spanning the gap. Germline V lookup: CDR1 SGDLS, CDR2 YYNGEE. DNA of the CDR3: TGTGCCAGCAGTTATAGCGGAAGCTCCTACGAGCAGTACTTC. Amino acid sequence: CASSYSGSSYEQYF.

J is TRBJ2-2 and V is TRBV6-5; D is possibly TRBD2 (6 bases). V was cut by 0 bases and J by 0 bases, with 8 bases left in between. Germline V gives CDR1 MNHEY, CDR2 SVGAGI. This CDR3 has 16 amino acids. The CDR3 DNA sequence: TGTGCCAGCAGTTACTCGGGGGGATCGAACACCGGGGAGCTGTTTTTT. Its protein is CASSYSGGSNTGELFF.

V usage is TRBV25-1 and J usage is TRBJ1-2; 7 bases fit TRBD1. The germline CDR1 and CDR2 sequences are MGHDK and SYGVNS. The V segment lost 3 bases and the J segment 8 bases; nucleotides outside the gene matches: 9. This CDR3 region has 14 residues. CDR3 protein: CASSETDRDIGYTF. DNA for the CDR3: TGTGCCAGCAGTGAGACAGACAGGGATATAGGCTACACCTTC.

The chain uses TRBV7-2 and TRBJ1-1; TRBD1 matches 11 bases. V was clipped by 4 bases and J by 0 bases; unmatched bases: 10. Germline V gives CDR1 SGHTA, CDR2 FQGNSA. The CDR3 covers 18 residues. The CDR3 reads CASSSARTGGILNTEAFF. The CDR3 nucleotides read TGTGCCAGCAGCTCGGCAAGGACAGGGGGCATTTTGAACACTGAAGCTTTCTTT. Together with reference TRBV7-2 and TRBJ1-1, the CDR3 gives the full variable domain: GAGVSQSPSNKVTEKGKDVELRCDPISGHTALYWYRQSLGQGLEFLIYFQGNSAPDKSGLPSDRFSAERTGGSVSTLTIQRTQQEDSAVYLCASSSARTGGILNTEAFFGQGTRLTVV.

The chain combines TRBV9 with TRBJ2-1, with TRBD1 matching over 9 bases. Germline CDR1 reads SGDLS; CDR2 reads YYNGEE. V gave up 2 bases and J gave up 1 base; unmatched junction bases: 1. The CDR3 is made up of 15 amino acids. CDR3 sequence reads: CASSVTGGSYNEQFF. The CDR3 nucleotides are TGTGCCAGCAGCGTGACAGGGGGGTCCTACAATGAGCAGTTCTTC.

The chain is built from TRBV7-8 and TRBJ1-4, with a tentative D call TRBD1 (5 bases). The CDR3 loop spans 16 amino acids. The V end lost 0 bases, the J end lost 8 bases, and 16 bases lay between the germline ends. From germline, CDR1 is SGHVS and CDR2 FQNEAQ. The CDR3 DNA reads as TGTGCCAGCAGCTTAGCGTATGCAGGGAGGAAGGAAAAACTGTTTTTT. Protein product: CASSLAYAGRKEKLFF.

The J gene is TRBJ1-5, the V gene TRBV27; no clear D gene. The CDR3 is 16 amino acids. Germline V gene lookup returns CDR1 MNHEY and CDR2 SMNVEV (reference sequence). Trimming removed 5 bases from V and 0 bases from J, with 14 bases in between. CDR3 DNA: TGTGCCAGCAGTCGCGCTTCTGGTGTTAGCAATCAGCCCCAGCATTTT. Its translation: CASSRASGVSNQPQHF.

V gene TRBV7-2 combines with J gene TRBJ2-5; 9 nucleotides align to TRBD1. The CDR3 has 16 residues. CDR1 is SGHTA and CDR2 is FQGNSA in the germline V gene. Unmatched junction bases numbered 12, after V lost 5 bases and J lost 5 bases. The CDR3, as DNA: TGTGCCAGCAGCGGCCCCCCGACAGGGGGATTTGAGACCCAGTACTTC. Residues: CASSGPPTGGFETQYF.

V is TRBV5-1 and J is TRBJ2-3, with 7 bases matching TRBD2. V was pared by 3 bases and J by 7 bases, with 14 bases of the junction left unmatched. Per germline, CDR1 SGHRS and CDR2 YFSETQ. The CDR3 length is 16 residues. CDR3 loop: CASSYRGDYQPNTQYF. The CDR3 nucleotides read TGCGCCAGCAGCTATCGAGGGGACTACCAACCAAATACGCAGTATTTT. Together with reference TRBV5-1 and TRBJ2-3, the CDR3 gives the full variable domain: KAGVTQTPRYLIKTRGQQVTLSCSPISGHRSVSWYQQTPGQGLQFLFEYFSETQRNKGNFPGRFSGRQFSNSRSEMNVSTLELGDSALYLCASSYRGDYQPNTQYFGPGTRLTVL.

The rearrangement joins TRBV9 to TRBJ2-1, with 7 positions matching TRBD2. CDR1 is SGDLS, CDR2 YYNGEE, per germline. J was trimmed by 7 bases and V by 0 bases; bases with no gene match: 7. This CDR3 is built from 15 residues. The CDR3 nucleotides read TGTGCCAGCAGCGTAGGGGCGGGGGTTTGGAATGAGCAGTTCTTC. Its protein is CASSVGAGVWNEQFF.

The chain combines TRBV18 with TRBJ1-2; tentatively, D is TRBD1 (6 bases). Trimming took off 6 bases at V and 7 bases at J, with 15 bases between the two ends. Germline assignment: CDR1 KGHSH and CDR2 LQKENI. The CDR3 covers 13 residues. This chain's CDR3 is CASSPTVDSGYTF. For the CDR3, the DNA is TGTGCCAGCTCCCCAACGGTGGACAGTGGCTACACCTTC.

J is TRBJ2-7 and V is TRBV9, with D hard to call. Trimming removed 2 bases from V and 3 bases from J, with 9 bases in between. Per the germline V gene, CDR1 is SGDLS and CDR2 is YYNGEE. CDR3 length: 13 amino acids. In DNA, the CDR3 is TGTGCCAGCAGCGTTGGCGGATACTACGAGCAGTACTTC. It is translated as CASSVGGYYEQYF.

This chain connects TRBV7-3 to TRBJ1-1; the D is unclear. Germline CDR1 and CDR2: SGHTA and FQGTGA. With 5 bases removed from V and 10 bases from J, the gap between germline ends came to 14 bases. This CDR3 is built from 12 residues. The CDR3, as DNA: TGTGCCAGCAGCCCCGGGGAGGGTACAGCTTTCTTT. This sequence encodes CASSPGEGTAFF.

This chain joins TRBV4-1 and TRBJ2-7; 8 nucleotides agree with TRBD1. V dropped 1 base and J dropped 9; count of bases not matched to a gene: 17. The CDR3 spans 17 residues. Looked up from germline, CDR1 is MGHRA and CDR2 is YSYEKL. The CDR3 here is CASSQVVSTGDVGVQYF. Written as DNA, the CDR3 is TGCGCCAGCAGCCAAGTTGTCTCGACAGGGGACGTGGGCGTGCAGTACTTC.

V usage is TRBV5-4 and J usage is TRBJ2-5; D unresolved. The CDR3 contains 14 residues. With 0 bases removed from V and 1 base from J, the gap between germline ends came to 7 bases. Per the germline V gene, CDR1 is SGHNT and CDR2 is YYREEE (reference sequence). The CDR3 coding sequence is TGTGCCAGCAGCTTGGCCCCTCTCCAAGAGACCCAGTACTTC. Translation gives CASSLAPLQETQYF.

The chain employs TRBV11-2 and TRBJ2-2; the match to TRBD1 covers 9 bases. V lost 5 bases and J lost 4; bases outside the gene matches: 8. Germline V gene sequence: CDR1 SGHAT, CDR2 FQNNGV. The CDR3 has 16 amino acids. DNA of the CDR3: TGTGCCAGCAGCGCCAGGACAGGGGAGGGCACCGGGGAGCTGTTTTTT. Amino acid sequence: CASSARTGEGTGELFF.

This chain uses TRBV2 with TRBJ2-7, with 7 bases matching TRBD2. The V segment lost 6 bases and the J segment 6 bases; nucleotides outside the gene matches: 14. From germline, CDR1 is SNHLY and CDR2 FYNNEI. This CDR3 spans 15 amino acids. DNA for the CDR3: TGTGCCAGCAGGGAACTTTGGGGGGGGACGGGCGAGCAGTACTTC. Translated, it gives CASRELWGGTGEQYF.

J is TRBJ1-4 and V is TRBV6-6; 7 nucleotides agree with TRBD1. Germline lookup yields CDR1 MNHNY and CDR2 SVGAGI (reference sequence). The CDR3 runs 13 residues. Trimming cost V 10 bases and J 4 bases; bases outside gene matches: 6. Here the CDR3 reads CATLRDSNEKLFF. Written as DNA, the CDR3 is TGTGCCACCCTCCGGGACAGTAATGAAAAACTGTTTTTT.

This chain connects TRBV6-1 to TRBJ2-1, with 12 bases identical to TRBD2. This CDR3 region has 17 residues. The germline V gene has CDR1 MNHNS and CDR2 SASEGT. V gave up 0 bases and J gave up 8 bases; unmatched junction bases: 8. The CDR3 bases are TGTGCCAGCAGTGAAGCTCCGACTAGCGGGAGTCGGGATGAGCAGTTCTTC. Its protein product is CASSEAPTSGSRDEQFF.

This rearrangement joins TRBV19 to TRBJ2-2; perhaps TRBD1 as D (5 bases). The ends were cut back, 5 bases at V and 7 bases at J, with 8 bases in the middle. The CDR3 sequence is 12 residues long. Germline V CDR1 and CDR2: LNHDA, SQIVND (reference sequence). The CDR3: CASSRRGGELFF. For the CDR3, the DNA is TGTGCCAGTAGTCGTAGGGGCGGGGAGCTGTTTTTT.

This clone was picked up a small number of times. The chain employs TRBV6-1 and TRBJ1-1; no clear D. V shed 6 bases and J shed 6 bases, with 17 bases lying between them. The CDR3 sequence is 14 residues long. Germline CDR1 MNHNS, CDR2 SASEGT. CDR3 sequence: CASRRMDVSPEAFF. The CDR3 nucleotides read TGTGCCAGCAGGAGGATGGATGTTAGTCCTGAAGCTTTCTTT.

The rearrangement joins TRBV5-4 to TRBJ1-1, with D uncertain. V lost 1 base and J 4 bases, leaving 8 bases between the germline ends. Germline lookup yields CDR1 SGHNT and CDR2 YYREEE (reference sequence). The CDR3 sequence is 13 residues long. Here the CDR3 reads CASSLSEGTEAFF. The CDR3 DNA follows: TGTGCCAGCAGCTTGAGTGAGGGCACTGAAGCTTTCTTT.

The chain is built from TRBV28 and TRBJ1-1; D ambiguous. Trimming shortened V by 6 bases and J by 7 bases, and 24 bases separated the two germline ends. CDR1 and CDR2 (germline): MDHEN, SYDVKM. The CDR3 runs to 16 residues. The CDR3 bases are TGTGCCAGCAGCCCCCGTAGTGTGCGGGGAAGAGATGAAGCTTTCTTT. Protein sequence: CASSPRSVRGRDEAFF.

The chain couples TRBV6-1 to TRBJ2-1; a weak D match, TRBD2 (5 bases). Germline V gene lookup returns CDR1 MNHNS and CDR2 SASEGT. The germline V and J ends were trimmed by 2 bases and 5 bases, with 16 bases remaining between them. This CDR3 is 16 amino acids long. The CDR3 reads CASSETPQRPNNEQFF. Here the CDR3 DNA reads TGTGCCAGCAGTGAAACCCCCCAGCGGCCAAACAATGAGCAGTTCTTC.

The chain joins TRBV2 to TRBJ2-7; 7 nucleotides align to TRBD1. The J segment lost 2 bases and the V segment lost 2 bases, leaving 6 bases of the junction unmatched. The CDR3 is 15 amino acids. Germline assignment: CDR1 SNHLY and CDR2 FYNNEI. This chain's CDR3 is CASSERPGGTYEQYF. CDR3 nucleotide sequence: TGTGCCAGCAGTGAAAGGCCAGGGGGAACCTACGAGCAGTACTTC.

This chain links TRBV29-1 with TRBJ2-7, with D possibly being TRBD1 (5 bases). V was shortened by 3 bases and J by 3 bases, with 18 bases between the two germline ends. Germline V gene sequence: CDR1 SQVTM, CDR2 ANQGSEA. The CDR3 length is 15 residues. CDR3 in amino acids: CSVESVGHHDYEQYF. In DNA form, the CDR3 reads TGCAGCGTTGAGTCTGTAGGACACCATGACTACGAGCAGTACTTC.

This clone was picked up one time. V is TRBV5-1 and J is TRBJ1-3; a weak D match, TRBD1 (5 bases). The CDR3 is 15 amino acids. CDR1 and CDR2 from the germline V gene are SGHRS and YFSETQ. V gave up 4 bases and J gave up 1 base, with 12 bases separating them. CDR3 in amino acids: CASSQGRGSGNTIYF. CDR3 nucleotide sequence: TGCGCCAGCAGCCAAGGGAGGGGTTCTGGAAACACCATATATTTT. Combining the CDR3 with reference TRBV5-1 and TRBJ1-3 gives the whole variable domain KAGVTQTPRYLIKTRGQQVTLSCSPISGHRSVSWYQQTPGQGLQFLFEYFSETQRNKGNFPGRFSGRQFSNSRSEMNVSTLELGDSALYLCASSQGRGSGNTIYFGEGSWLTVV.

The chain uses TRBV5-1 and TRBJ2-4, with D possibly being TRBD1 (5 bases). The CDR3 sequence is 17 residues long. Deletions cut 2 bases from V and 6 bases from J, with 21 bases between. Germline CDR1 and CDR2: SGHRS and YFSETQ. The CDR3 DNA sequence: TGCGCCAGCAGCTTTTTTGGGGTTTGGGGCAACTCAAACATTCAGTACTTC. Amino acids: CASSFFGVWGNSNIQYF.

The chain uses TRBV7-2 and TRBJ1-6; 9 bases line up with TRBD1. CDR1 and CDR2 (germline): SGHTA, FQGNSA. V was clipped by 6 bases and J by 8 bases; unmatched bases: 8. CDR3 size: 15 residues. DNA for the CDR3: TGTGCCAGCAGTTTCCCCGGGACAGGGTATTCACCCCTCCACTTT. It encodes CASSFPGTGYSPLHF.

The CDR3 region has the DNA TGTGCCAGCAGCCAAACAGGGGTGGCCTATGGGGGCTACACCTTC. Its translation is CASSQTGVAYGGYTF. The chain combines TRBV7-9 with TRBJ1-2, with 7 bases aligning to TRBD1. CDR3 length equals 15 residues. The V gene's germline CDR1 is SEHNR and CDR2 FQNEAQ (reference sequence). The junction had 14 bases not matched to a gene; V was cut back by 5 bases and J by 8 bases.

As concerns this clone: The germline gene is not matched at one end of the junction; a read error may be the cause. CDR3 sequence: CASSLVFGKSIQYF. The CDR3 bases are TGTGCCAGTAGTTTGGTTTTTGGCAAAAGCATTCAGTACTTC. The J gene is TRBJ2-4, the V gene TRBV19; D remains unclear. The germline V gene encodes CDR1 LNHDA and CDR2 SQIVND (reference sequence). The CDR3 covers 14 residues.